This T cell receptor beta chain was recorded in a study of T cell clusters in autoimmune cytopenias. Multiplex touch-down PCR amplified TRB using TRB-A and TRB-B pools in one tube. TCRdb reprocessed the multiplex PCR reads and stores each CDR3 protein as one record, lacking DNA. This repertoire comprises fewer than 7,000 distinct CDR3 sequences; its ten largest clones make up 15%. The CDR3 extends over 13 amino acids. TRB was amplified from roughly 270 ng of peripheral blood genomic DNA per sample. These data are also associated with another study on T cell repertoires in aging, cancer and after chemotherapy. That work adds: Over several months to years, re-sampled healthy donor repertoires clearly shared clones. The whole study produced a dataset of some 9 million TCR reads.

The sequencing sample was made of peripheral blood. The chain carries TRBV12-3 or TRBV12-4 and TRBJ2-7; without DNA, the TCRdb call of TRBD1 cannot be checked. This clonotype was obtained from a human donor in good health. This CDR3 reads CASSRTGAYEQYF.